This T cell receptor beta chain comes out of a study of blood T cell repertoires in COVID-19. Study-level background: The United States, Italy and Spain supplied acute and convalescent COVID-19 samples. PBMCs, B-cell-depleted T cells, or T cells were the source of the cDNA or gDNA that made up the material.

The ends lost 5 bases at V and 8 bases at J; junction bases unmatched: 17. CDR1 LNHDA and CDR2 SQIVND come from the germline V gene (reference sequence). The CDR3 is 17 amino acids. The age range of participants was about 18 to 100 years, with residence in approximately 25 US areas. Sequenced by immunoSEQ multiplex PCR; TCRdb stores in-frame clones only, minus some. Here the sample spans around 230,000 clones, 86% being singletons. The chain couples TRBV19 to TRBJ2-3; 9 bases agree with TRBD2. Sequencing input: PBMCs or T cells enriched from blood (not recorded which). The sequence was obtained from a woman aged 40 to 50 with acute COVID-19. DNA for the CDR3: TGTGCCAGTAGTCTCACCGGGACTAGCAACGGGGAGGTTACGCAGTATTTT. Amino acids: CASSLTGTSNGEVTQYF.